Reported below is one TCR beta chain. This clone's antigen is unknown. The record has no base qualities; no much larger clone is one base away. The data were taken from a study of blood T cell repertoires in COVID-19 (dated by TCRdb to the early 2020s). About the study as a whole: Collaborator samples came from the United States, Italy and Spain and covered acute and convalescent phases of COVID-19. The material from the prospective study consisted of cDNA or gDNA derived from T cells, B-cell-depleted T cells, or PBMCs. Deeply sampled blood TCRbeta repertoires from subjects exposed to, actively infected with, or recovered from COVID-19 were included in the dataset. The repertoires were released in a freely available public database meant as a resource for research on the immune response to SARS-CoV-2. Samples came from the ongoing ImmuneRACE study (first 160 participants) plus 1,254 subjects from 6 global collaborators. The sample metadata nearly always contained a de-identified subject ID, COVID-19 status, age in years and sex. Where HLA class I and class II types were available, the types were taken from metadata supplied by the sample provider, not from assay-based typing. Study-wide findings and limitations: How much clinical and demographic metadata was included differed by source and by participant, and the metadata was provided uncurated.

The collaborating institutions used their own protocols to collect whole blood in K2EDTA tubes. For TCRbeta analysis, collaborator samples were shipped as frozen whole blood, as isolated PBMCs, or as DNA extracted from either sample type. TCRbeta CDR3 regions were amplified from genomic DNA by means of the immunoSEQ Assay, a bias-controlled multiplex PCR. The authors' pipeline ran thus. Nucleated cell counts per sample were estimated from amplification of reference gene primers within the assay. To quantify the absolute abundance of each unique TCRbeta CDR3 rearrangement, sequence reads were collapsed and filtered. Productive Simpson clonality was computed per sample as the square root of Simpson's diversity index over productive rearrangements. The source is immuneACCESS, and TCRdb retained only in-frame sequences with V and J called. Part of the clones is not carried over; for the studies checked, unresolved V genes explain less than half of this, and the remainder is unexplained. From that table come the V and J calls and clone size; the DNA was used to work out D and trimming. The sample table records roughly 110,000 clones; around 90% of these occur just once. The ten largest clones capture roughly 4.9% of the sample.

The germline V gene (reference sequence) sets CDR1 to GTSNPN and CDR2 to SVGIG. Measured from the cysteine to the phenylalanine, the CDR3 is 13 residues long. Only the CDR3 DNA is retained, 39 bases long and in frame from the first base. Trimming costs V 4 bases and J 2 bases, and their ends lie 11 bases apart. The sequencing sample was made of peripheral blood. This TCR was sampled from a man aged 40-55 years with active or convalescent COVID-19. The chain is encoded by TRBV30 joined to TRBJ2-5; the D gene cannot be resolved reliably. The CDR3 in this case is CAWTRMQQETQYF. The sequenced DNA: TGTGCCTGGACTAGAATGCAACAAGAGACCCAGTACTTC.